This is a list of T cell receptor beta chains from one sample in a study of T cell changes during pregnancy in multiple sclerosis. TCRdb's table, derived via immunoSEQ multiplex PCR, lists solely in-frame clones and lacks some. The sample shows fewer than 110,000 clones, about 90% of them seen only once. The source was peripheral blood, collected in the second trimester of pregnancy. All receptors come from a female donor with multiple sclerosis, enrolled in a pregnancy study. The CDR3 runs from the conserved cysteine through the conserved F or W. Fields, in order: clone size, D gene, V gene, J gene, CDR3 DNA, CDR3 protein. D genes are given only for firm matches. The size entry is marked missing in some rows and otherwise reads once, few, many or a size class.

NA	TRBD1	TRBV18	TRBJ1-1	TGTGCCAGCTCACCATTGCAGGGGGCGAGATCAGCTGAAGCTTTCTTT	CASSPLQGARSAEAFF
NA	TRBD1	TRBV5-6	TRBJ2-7	TGTGCCAGCAGCAGACAGGGTGTCTACGAGCAGTACTTC	CASSRQGVYEQYF
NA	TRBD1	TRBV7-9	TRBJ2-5	TGTGCCAGCAGCCTACAGGACAGGGGAGGTCAAGAGACCCAGTACTTC	CASSLQDRGGQETQYF
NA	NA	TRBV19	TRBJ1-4	TGTGCCAGCAGCCCGCGGGCGGATTCCGAGGTCAGGAAACTGTTTTTT	CASSPRADSEVRKLFF
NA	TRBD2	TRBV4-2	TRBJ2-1	TGTGCCAGCAGCCAAGATCTGGGGACTACCCTCTACAATGAGCAGTTCTTC	CASSQDLGTTLYNEQFF
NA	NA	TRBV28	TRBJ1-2	TGTGCCAGCAGTTTATCCTTCTATGGCTACACCTTC	CASSLSFYGYTF
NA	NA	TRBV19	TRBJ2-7	TGTGCCAGTAGTATCGGCAGGGCCTACGAGCAGTACTTC	CASSIGRAYEQYF
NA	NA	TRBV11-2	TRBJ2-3	TGTGCCAGCGAAAGGGGGAGTTGGGGCACAGATACGCAGTATTTT	CASERGSWGTDTQYF
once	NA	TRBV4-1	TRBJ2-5	TGCGCCAGCAGCCTGACTGGGGGGGAGACCCAGTACTTC	CASSLTGGETQYF
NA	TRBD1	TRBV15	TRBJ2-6	TGTGCCACCAGCCGGGACAGGGGCTCTGGGGCCAACGTCCTGACTTTC	CATSRDRGSGANVLTF
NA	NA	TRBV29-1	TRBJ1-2	TGCAGCGTTGGAGGGGGAAATGGCTACACCTTC	CSVGGGNGYTF
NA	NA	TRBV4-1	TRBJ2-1	TGCGCCAGCAGCGAGGGGGGGGTCTACAATGAGCAGTTCTTC	CASSEGGVYNEQFF
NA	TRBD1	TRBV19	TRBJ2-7	TGTGCCAGCAGGGGGTTCTCTACCTACGAGCAGTACTTC	CASRGFSTYEQYF